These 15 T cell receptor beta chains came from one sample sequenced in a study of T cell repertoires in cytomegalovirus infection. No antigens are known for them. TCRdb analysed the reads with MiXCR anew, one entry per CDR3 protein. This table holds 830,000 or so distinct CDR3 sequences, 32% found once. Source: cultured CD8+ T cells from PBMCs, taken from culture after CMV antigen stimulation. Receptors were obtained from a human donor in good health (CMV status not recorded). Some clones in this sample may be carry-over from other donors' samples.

The CDR3 protein is CASSLLLGDYGYTF. The CDR3 nucleotides are TGTGCCAGCAGTTTACTTTTAGGGGATTATGGCTACACCTTC. The V and J genes are TRBV12-3 or TRBV12-4 and TRBJ1-2, with TRBD1 as a possible D gene (5 bases). This CDR3 is 14 amino acids long. V was clipped by 2 bases and J by 5 bases, with 12 bases between them.

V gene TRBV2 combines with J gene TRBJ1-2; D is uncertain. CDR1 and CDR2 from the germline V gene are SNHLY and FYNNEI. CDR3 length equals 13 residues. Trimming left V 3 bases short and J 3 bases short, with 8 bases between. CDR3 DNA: TGTGCCAGCAGTGATGACACGTACTATGGCTACACCTTC. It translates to CASSDDTYYGYTF. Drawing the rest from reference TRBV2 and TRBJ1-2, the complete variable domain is EPEVTQTPSHQVTQMGQEVILRCVPISNHLYFYWYRQILGQKVEFLVSFYNNEISEKSEIFDDQFSVERPDGSNFTLKIRSTKLEDSAMYFCASSDDTYYGYTFGSGTRLTVV.

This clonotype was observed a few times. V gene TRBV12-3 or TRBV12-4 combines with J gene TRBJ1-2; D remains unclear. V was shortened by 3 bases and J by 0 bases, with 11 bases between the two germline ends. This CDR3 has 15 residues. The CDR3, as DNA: TGTGCCAGCAGTTTCCAGGTTTACACTAACTATGGCTACACCTTC. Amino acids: CASSFQVYTNYGYTF.

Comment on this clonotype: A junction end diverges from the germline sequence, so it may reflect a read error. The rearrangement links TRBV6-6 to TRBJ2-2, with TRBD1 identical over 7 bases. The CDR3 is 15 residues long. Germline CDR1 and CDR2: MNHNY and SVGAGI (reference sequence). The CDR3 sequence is CASNYLKGQTRELFF. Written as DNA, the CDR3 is TGTGCCAGCAATTACCTGAAGGGACAGACGAGGGAGCTGTTTTTT.

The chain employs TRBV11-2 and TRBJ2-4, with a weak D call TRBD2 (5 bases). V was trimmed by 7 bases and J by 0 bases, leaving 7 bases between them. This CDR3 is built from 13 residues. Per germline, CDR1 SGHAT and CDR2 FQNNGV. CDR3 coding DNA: TGTGCCAGCATCGAGGGAGCCAAAAACATTCAGTACTTC. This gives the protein CASIEGAKNIQYF.

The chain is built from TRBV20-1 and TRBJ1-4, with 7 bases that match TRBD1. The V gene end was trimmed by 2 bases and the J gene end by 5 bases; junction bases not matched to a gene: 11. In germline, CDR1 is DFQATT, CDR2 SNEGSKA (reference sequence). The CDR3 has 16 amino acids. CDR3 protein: CSARQHPGQMNEKLFF. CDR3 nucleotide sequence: TGCAGTGCTAGACAACATCCGGGACAGATGAATGAAAAACTGTTTTTT.

The CDR3 protein is CASSSRRGGENTEAFF. CDR3 coding DNA: TGTGCCAGCAGTTCCCGGCGGGGCGGGGAAAACACTGAAGCTTTCTTT. This chain uses TRBV12-3 or TRBV12-4 with TRBJ1-1; D perhaps matches TRBD1 (5 bases). Trimming shortened V by 4 bases and J by 2 bases, and 17 bases separated the two germline ends. This CDR3 is 16 amino acids long.

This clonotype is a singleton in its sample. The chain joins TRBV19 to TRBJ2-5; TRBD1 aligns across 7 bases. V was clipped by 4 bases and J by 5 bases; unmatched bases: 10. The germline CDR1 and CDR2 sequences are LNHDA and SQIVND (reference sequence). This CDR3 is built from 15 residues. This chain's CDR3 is CASSTHIRGQETQYF. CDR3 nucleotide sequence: TGTGCCAGTAGTACCCACATCAGGGGACAGGAGACCCAGTACTTC.

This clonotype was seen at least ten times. The CDR3 sequence is CASSQTSLANTGELFF. DNA for the CDR3: TGTGCCAGCAGTCAGACTAGCCTCGCGAACACCGGGGAGCTGTTTTTT. V and J are TRBV7-2 and TRBJ2-2; 7 bases fit TRBD2. CDR1 and CDR2 (germline): SGHTA, FQGNSA. J lost 0 bases, V lost 6 bases, and 7 bases had no gene match. The CDR3 has 16 amino acids. Looking up the rest from reference TRBV7-2 and TRBJ2-2 gives the full variable domain: GAGVSQSPSNKVTEKGKDVELRCDPISGHTALYWYRQSLGQGLEFLIYFQGNSAPDKSGLPSDRFSAERTGGSVSTLTIQRTQQEDSAVYLCASSQTSLANTGELFFGEGSRLTVL.

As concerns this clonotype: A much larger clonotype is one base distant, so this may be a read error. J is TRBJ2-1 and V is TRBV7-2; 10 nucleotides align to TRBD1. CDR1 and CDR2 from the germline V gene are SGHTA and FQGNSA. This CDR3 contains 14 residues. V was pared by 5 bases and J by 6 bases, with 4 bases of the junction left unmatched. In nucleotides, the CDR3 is TGTACCAGCAGCGCCGGGACAGGGGTCAATGAGCAGTTCTTC. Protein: CTSSAGTGVNEQFF.

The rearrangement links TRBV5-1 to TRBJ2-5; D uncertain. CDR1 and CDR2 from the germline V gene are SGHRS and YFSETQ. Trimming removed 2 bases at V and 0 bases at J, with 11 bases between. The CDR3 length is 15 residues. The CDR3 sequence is CASSFKFEDQETQYF. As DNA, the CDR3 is TGCGCCAGCAGCTTTAAGTTTGAGGACCAAGAGACCCAGTACTTC.

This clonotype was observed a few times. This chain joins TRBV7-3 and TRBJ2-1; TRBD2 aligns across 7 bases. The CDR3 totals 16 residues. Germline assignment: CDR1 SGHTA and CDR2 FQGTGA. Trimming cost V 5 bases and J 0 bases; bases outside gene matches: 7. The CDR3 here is CASSPPRESSYNEQFF. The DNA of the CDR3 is TGTGCCAGCAGCCCCCCGCGGGAGAGCTCCTACAATGAGCAGTTCTTC.

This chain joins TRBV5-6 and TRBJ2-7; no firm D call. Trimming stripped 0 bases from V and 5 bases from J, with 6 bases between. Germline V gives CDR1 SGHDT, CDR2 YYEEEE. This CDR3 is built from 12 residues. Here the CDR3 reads CASSLEFHEQYF. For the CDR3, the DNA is TGTGCCAGCAGCTTGGAATTCCACGAGCAGTACTTC.

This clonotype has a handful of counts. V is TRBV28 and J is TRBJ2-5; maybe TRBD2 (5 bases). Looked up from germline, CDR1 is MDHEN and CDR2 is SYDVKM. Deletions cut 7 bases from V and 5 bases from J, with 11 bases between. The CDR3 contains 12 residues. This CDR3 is CASTRGGETQYF. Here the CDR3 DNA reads TGTGCCAGCACCCGGGGTGGCGAGACCCAGTACTTC.

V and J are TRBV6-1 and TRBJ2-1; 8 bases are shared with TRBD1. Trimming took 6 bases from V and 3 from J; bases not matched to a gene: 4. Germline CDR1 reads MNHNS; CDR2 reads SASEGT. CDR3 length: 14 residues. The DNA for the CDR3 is TGTGCCAGCAGCACTGACAGGGGCTACAATGAGCAGTTCTTC. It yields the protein CASSTDRGYNEQFF.